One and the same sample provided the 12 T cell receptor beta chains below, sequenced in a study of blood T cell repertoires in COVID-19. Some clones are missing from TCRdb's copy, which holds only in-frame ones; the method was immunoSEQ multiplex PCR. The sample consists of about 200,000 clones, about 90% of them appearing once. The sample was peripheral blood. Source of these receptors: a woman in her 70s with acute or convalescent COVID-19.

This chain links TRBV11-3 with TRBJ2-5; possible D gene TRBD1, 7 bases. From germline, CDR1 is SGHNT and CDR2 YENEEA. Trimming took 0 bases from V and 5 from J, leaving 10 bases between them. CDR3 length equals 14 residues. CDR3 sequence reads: CASSLDPGGETQYF. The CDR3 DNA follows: TGTGCCAGCAGCTTAGATCCAGGGGGGGAGACCCAGTACTTC.

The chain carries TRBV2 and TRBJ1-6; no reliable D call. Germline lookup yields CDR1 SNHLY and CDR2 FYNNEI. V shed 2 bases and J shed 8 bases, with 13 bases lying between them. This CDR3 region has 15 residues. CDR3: CASSERGLGYSPLHF. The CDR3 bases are TGTGCCAGCAGTGAAAGAGGCCTCGGCTATTCACCCCTCCACTTT.

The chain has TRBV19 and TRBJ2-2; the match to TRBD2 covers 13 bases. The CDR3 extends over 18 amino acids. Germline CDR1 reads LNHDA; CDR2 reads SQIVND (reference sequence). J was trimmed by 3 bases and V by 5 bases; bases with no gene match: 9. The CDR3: CASSSPTSGGTYTGELFF. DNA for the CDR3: TGTGCCAGTAGTTCCCCGACTAGCGGGGGGACTTACACCGGGGAGCTGTTTTTT.

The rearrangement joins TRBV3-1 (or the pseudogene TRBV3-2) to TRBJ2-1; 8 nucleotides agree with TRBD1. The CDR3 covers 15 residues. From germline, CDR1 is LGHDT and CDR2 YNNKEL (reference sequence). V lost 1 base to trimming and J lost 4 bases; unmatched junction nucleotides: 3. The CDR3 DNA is TGTGCCAGCAGCCAAGTACAGGGGGGTTACAATGAGCAGTTCTTC. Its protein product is CASSQVQGGYNEQFF.

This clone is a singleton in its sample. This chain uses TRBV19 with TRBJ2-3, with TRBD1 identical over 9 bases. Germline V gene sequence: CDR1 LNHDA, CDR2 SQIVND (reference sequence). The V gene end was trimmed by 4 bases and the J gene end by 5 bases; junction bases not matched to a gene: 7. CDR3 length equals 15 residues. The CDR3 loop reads CASSRGHRGQDTQYF. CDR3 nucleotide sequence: TGTGCCAGTAGTAGAGGGCACAGGGGGCAAGATACGCAGTATTTT.

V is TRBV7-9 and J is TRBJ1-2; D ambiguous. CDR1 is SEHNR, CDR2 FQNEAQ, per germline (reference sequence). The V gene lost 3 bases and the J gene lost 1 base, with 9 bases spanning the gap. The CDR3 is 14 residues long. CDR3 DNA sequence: TGTGCCAGCAGCTTCGGTCTTAATAACTATGGCTACACCTTC. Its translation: CASSFGLNNYGYTF.

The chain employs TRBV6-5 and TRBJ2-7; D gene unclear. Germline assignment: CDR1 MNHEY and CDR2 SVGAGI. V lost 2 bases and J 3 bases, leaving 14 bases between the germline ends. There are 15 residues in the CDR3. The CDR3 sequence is CASSYRGDGFYEQYF. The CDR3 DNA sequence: TGTGCCAGCAGTTACCGCGGAGACGGCTTCTACGAGCAGTACTTC.

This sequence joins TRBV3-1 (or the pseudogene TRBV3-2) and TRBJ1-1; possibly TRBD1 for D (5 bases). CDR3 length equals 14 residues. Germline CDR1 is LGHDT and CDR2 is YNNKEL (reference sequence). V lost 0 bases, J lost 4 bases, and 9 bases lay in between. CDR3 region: CASSQDRRGTEAFF. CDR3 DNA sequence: TGTGCCAGCAGCCAAGATCGGAGGGGCACTGAAGCTTTCTTT.

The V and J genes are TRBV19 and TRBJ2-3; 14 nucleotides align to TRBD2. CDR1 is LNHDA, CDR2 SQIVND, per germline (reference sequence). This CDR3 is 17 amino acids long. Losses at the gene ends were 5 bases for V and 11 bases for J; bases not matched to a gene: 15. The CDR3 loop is CASSARLAGGPLEMQYF. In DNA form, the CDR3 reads TGTGCCAGTAGTGCCAGACTAGCGGGAGGGCCCTTAGAGATGCAGTATTTT.

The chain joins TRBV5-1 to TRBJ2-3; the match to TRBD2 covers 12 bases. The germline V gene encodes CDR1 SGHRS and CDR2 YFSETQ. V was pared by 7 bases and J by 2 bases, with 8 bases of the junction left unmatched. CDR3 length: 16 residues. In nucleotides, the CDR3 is TGCGCCAGCCAAAGACTAGCGGGGGCCCTCACAGATACGCAGTATTTT. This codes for CASQRLAGALTDTQYF.

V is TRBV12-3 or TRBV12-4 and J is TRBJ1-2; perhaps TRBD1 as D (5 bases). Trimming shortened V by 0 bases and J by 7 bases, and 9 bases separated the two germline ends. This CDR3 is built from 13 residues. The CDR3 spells CASSLAGGSGYTF. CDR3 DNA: TGTGCCAGCAGTTTAGCGGGGGGTTCTGGCTACACCTTC.

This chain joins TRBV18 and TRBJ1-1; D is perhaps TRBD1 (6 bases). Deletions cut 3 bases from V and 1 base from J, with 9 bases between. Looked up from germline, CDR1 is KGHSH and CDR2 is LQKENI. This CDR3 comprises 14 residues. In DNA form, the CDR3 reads TGTGCCAGCTCACCCCGGACAGAGAACACTGAAGCTTTCTTT. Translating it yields CASSPRTENTEAFF.